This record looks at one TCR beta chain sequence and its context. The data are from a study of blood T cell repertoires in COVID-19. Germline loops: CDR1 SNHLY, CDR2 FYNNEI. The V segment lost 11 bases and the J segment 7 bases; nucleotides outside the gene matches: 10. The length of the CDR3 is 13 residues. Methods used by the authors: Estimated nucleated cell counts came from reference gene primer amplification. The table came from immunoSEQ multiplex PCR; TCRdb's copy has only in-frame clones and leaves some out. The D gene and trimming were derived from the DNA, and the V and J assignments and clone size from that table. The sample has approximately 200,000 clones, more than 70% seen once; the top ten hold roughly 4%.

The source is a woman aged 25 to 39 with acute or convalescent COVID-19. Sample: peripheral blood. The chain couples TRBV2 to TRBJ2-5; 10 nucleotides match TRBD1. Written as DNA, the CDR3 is TGTGCCCGGGGACAGGGGACGAAGGGGACCCAGTACTTC. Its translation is CARGQGTKGTQYF.